These 24 T cell receptor beta chains share one sample of origin, sequenced in a study of shared clonotypes between healthy human individuals. Terminally differentiated effector memory CD45RA+ cells were excluded from the naive CD8 cells, which were CD45RO-negative and positively selected for CCR7. Profiling relied on immunoSEQ multiplex PCR, and the TCRdb table lists in-frame clones only, not all of them. This sample has a few million clones, with 80% to 95% found just once. The sequencing input was naive CD8+ T cells from PBMCs. The receptors shown here come from a man in his late teens or twenties in good health. Some clones in this sample may be carry-over from other donors' samples.

The V and J genes are TRBV6-4 and TRBJ2-1; D not resolved. The CDR3 is 15 amino acids. The germline V and J ends were trimmed by 1 base and 5 bases, with 12 bases remaining between them. Germline assignment: CDR1 MRHNA and CDR2 SNTAGT. CDR3 sequence reads: CASSDWVGRHNEQFF. CDR3 in DNA: TGTGCCAGCAGTGACTGGGTCGGGCGACACAATGAGCAGTTCTTC.

This CDR3 is CASSKGPCYEQYF. DNA for the CDR3: TGTGCCAGCAGCAAGGGACCGTGCTACGAGCAGTACTTC. V and J are TRBV21-1 and TRBJ2-7. TRBV21-1 is shown as a pseudogene. This CDR3 has 13 amino acids.

Comments on this clone: The identical CDR3 is also encoded by other nucleotide sequences in the sample. J is TRBJ2-2 and V is TRBV7-9; D unclear. Germline CDR1 reads SEHNR; CDR2 reads FQNEAQ (reference sequence). The CDR3 runs 13 residues. The V and J ends lost 4 bases and 2 bases respectively, with 5 bases between them. The CDR3 here is CASSSGNTGELFF. In nucleotides, the CDR3 is TGTGCCAGCAGCTCCGGTAACACCGGGGAGCTGTTTTTT.

This sequence joins TRBV19 and TRBJ1-1, with D hard to call. Trimming took off 4 bases at V and 9 bases at J, with 18 bases between the two ends. This CDR3 has 14 amino acids. The germline CDR1 and CDR2 sequences are LNHDA and SQIVND (reference sequence). The CDR3 bases are TGTGCCAGTAGTAAATCCGATACAACGGGTCAAGCTTTCTTT. It codes for CASSKSDTTGQAFF.

The chain links TRBV11-2 to TRBJ2-1; the D is unclear. There are 15 residues in the CDR3. With 3 bases removed from V and 6 bases from J, the gap between germline ends came to 15 bases. Looked up from germline, CDR1 is SGHAT and CDR2 is FQNNGV. The CDR3, as DNA: TGTGCCAGCAGCTTCTTGCGGTTCCCAGTCAATGAGCAGTTCTTC. The encoded protein is CASSFLRFPVNEQFF.

The V and J genes are TRBV27 and TRBJ2-3; 7 bases line up with TRBD2. The trim removed 3 bases at V and 3 bases at J, leaving 12 bases unmatched. The CDR3 loop spans 17 amino acids. From germline, CDR1 is MNHEY and CDR2 SMNVEV (reference sequence). The CDR3 DNA reads as TGTGCCAGCAGTTTTCTGTCGCCGACTAGCTCAACAGATACGCAGTATTTT. This translates into CASSFLSPTSSTDTQYF.

The V and J genes are TRBV9 and TRBJ1-2; maybe TRBD1 (6 bases). Per the germline V gene, CDR1 is SGDLS and CDR2 is YYNGEE. This CDR3 has 16 amino acids. With 3 bases removed from V and 2 bases from J, the gap between germline ends came to 17 bases. DNA for the CDR3: TGTGCCAGCAGCGATGACAGGCGGGCTTGGAACTATGGCTACACCTTC. This encodes CASSDDRRAWNYGYTF.

The rearrangement joins TRBV5-1 to TRBJ2-7; 7 bases are a match to TRBD1. V lost 4 bases to trimming and J lost 1 base; unmatched junction nucleotides: 8. Germline-derived CDR1 and CDR2 are SGHRS and YFSETQ. The CDR3 consists of 15 residues. This CDR3 is CASSGGRDSSYEQYF. The CDR3 DNA sequence: TGCGCCAGCAGCGGGGGCCGGGACAGTTCCTACGAGCAGTACTTC.

V is TRBV7-9 and J is TRBJ2-1; TRBD2 matches at 9 bases. CDR3 length: 15 residues. The V segment lost 8 bases and the J segment 1 base; nucleotides outside the gene matches: 6. CDR1 and CDR2 from the germline V gene are SEHNR and FQNEAQ (reference sequence). CDR3 sequence (DNA): TGTGCCAGCCTGACTAGCGGAAGATCCTACAATGAGCAGTTCTTC. This codes for CASLTSGRSYNEQFF.

The J gene is TRBJ2-3, the V gene TRBV28; 12 bases line up with TRBD2. The germline V gene has CDR1 MDHEN and CDR2 SYDVKM. This CDR3 has 17 amino acids. Trimming took 4 bases from V and 4 from J; bases not matched to a gene: 9. The CDR3 reads CASSSPPTSGSSDTQYF. CDR3 nucleotide sequence: TGTGCCAGCAGTTCACCTCCGACTAGCGGGAGCTCAGATACGCAGTATTTT.

With respect to this clone: An end of the junction differs from the germline gene, which may be a read error. The chain links TRBV10-3 to TRBJ2-7; 15 bases match TRBD2. The CDR3 totals 16 residues. The germline CDR1 and CDR2 sequences are ENHRY and SYGVKD. The CDR3 bases are TGTGCCAGCAGTGTGGGACTAGCGGGAGGAGGATACGAGCAGTACTTC. Translation gives CASSVGLAGGGYEQYF.

The chain couples TRBV28 to TRBJ2-5, with 9 bases aligning to TRBD1. The CDR3 is 14 residues long. The germline gives CDR1 MDHEN, CDR2 SYDVKM. V dropped 4 bases and J dropped 3; count of bases not matched to a gene: 3. CDR3 DNA: TGTGCCAGCAGTTCCCGGGACAGGGAAGAGACCCAGTACTTC. It specifies CASSSRDREETQYF. The complete variable domain, with remaining parts taken from reference TRBV28 and TRBJ2-5, reads DVKVTQSSRYLVKRTGEKVFLECVQDMDHENMFWYRQDPGLGLRLIYFSYDVKMKEKGDIPEGYSVSREKKERFSLILESASTNQTSMYLCASSSRDREETQYFGPGTRLLVL.

The table lists this clone with a few counts. The genes are TRBV28 and TRBJ1-1; no firm D call. The germline V gene has CDR1 MDHEN and CDR2 SYDVKM. V was cut by 8 bases and J by 1 base, with 11 bases left in between. This CDR3 contains 13 residues. The CDR3 DNA reads TGTGCCAGCCAGGACGTCTCGAACACTGAAGCTTTCTTT. Its protein product is CASQDVSNTEAFF.

The chain is built from TRBV5-6 and TRBJ2-7; D not resolved. Germline V CDR1 and CDR2: SGHDT, YYEEEE. The ends were cut back, 0 bases at V and 0 bases at J, with 4 bases in the middle. The CDR3 consists of 13 residues. CDR3 region: CASSLDYSYEQYF. The DNA for the CDR3 is TGTGCCAGCAGCTTGGACTACTCCTACGAGCAGTACTTC.

About this clone itself: Other nucleotide sequences from this sample produce the same CDR3. The genes are TRBV9 and TRBJ2-2; D not certain. This CDR3 spans 13 amino acids. Germline CDR1 reads SGDLS; CDR2 reads YYNGEE. Trimming cost V 1 base and J 4 bases, with 5 bases left between them. CDR3 coding DNA: TGTGCCAGCAGCGTATGGGGCACCGGGGAGCTGTTTTTT. It specifies CASSVWGTGELFF.

V and J are TRBV6-1 and TRBJ2-7; 7 nucleotides align to TRBD1. This CDR3 has 15 residues. Germline lookup yields CDR1 MNHNS and CDR2 SASEGT. V lost 3 bases to trimming and J lost 3 bases; unmatched junction nucleotides: 8. CDR3 sequence: CASSEKGAVFYEQYF. The CDR3 DNA reads TGTGCCAGCAGTGAGAAGGGGGCGGTTTTCTACGAGCAGTACTTC.

The chain links TRBV27 to TRBJ1-2, with TRBD1 identical over 7 bases. V lost 0 bases, J lost 4 bases, and 8 bases stayed unmatched. CDR3 length equals 16 residues. Germline values: CDR1 MNHEY, CDR2 SMNVEV (reference sequence). The CDR3 nucleotides are TGTGCCAGCAGTTTATCTTCGACAGGGCCCCTCTATGGCTACACCTTC. Protein product: CASSLSSTGPLYGYTF.

The CDR3 is CASSPRELFF. The CDR3 DNA is TGTGCCAGCAGCCCCAGGGAGCTGTTTTTT. The chain recombines TRBV7-9 with TRBJ2-2; D is unresolved. CDR3 size: 10 residues. CDR1 is SEHNR, CDR2 FQNEAQ, per germline (reference sequence). Trimming took 5 bases from V and 9 from J, leaving 4 bases between them.

The CDR3 sequence: CASSPRLAGDGEQFF. CDR3 DNA sequence: TGCGCCAGCAGCCCCAGACTAGCGGGAGATGGTGAGCAGTTCTTC. The chain carries TRBV4-1 and TRBJ2-1; 12 bases match TRBD2. The CDR3 is 15 amino acids. V shed 4 bases and J 9 bases; nucleotides not matched to a gene: 7. Germline lookup yields CDR1 MGHRA and CDR2 YSYEKL.

This chain uses TRBV30 with TRBJ2-7, with D tentatively TRBD2 (6 bases). The V and J ends lost 5 bases and 1 base respectively, with 9 bases between them. The CDR3 covers 12 residues. Per germline, CDR1 GTSNPN and CDR2 SVGIG (reference sequence). The CDR3 loop reads CAWGLASYEQYF. In DNA form, the CDR3 reads TGTGCCTGGGGCCTAGCGTCCTACGAGCAGTACTTC.

The chain links TRBV27 to TRBJ2-1; no definite D call. The CDR3 has 13 residues. CDR1 and CDR2 from the germline V gene are MNHEY and SMNVEV (reference sequence). The germline V and J ends were trimmed by 6 bases and 5 bases, with 11 bases remaining between them. The CDR3 region has the DNA TGTGCCAGCAGAGAGTACAGCGACAATGAGCAGTTCTTC. The encoded protein is CASREYSDNEQFF.

The chain has TRBV28 and TRBJ2-7; a possible D gene is TRBD1 (6 bases). Germline V gene sequence: CDR1 MDHEN, CDR2 SYDVKM. V gave up 3 bases and J gave up 0 bases, with 18 bases separating them. CDR3 length: 17 amino acids. CDR3 bases: TGTGCCAGCAGTTTGGGTCGGACAGTTACTGACTCCTACGAGCAGTACTTC. Translating gives CASSLGRTVTDSYEQYF.

V and J are TRBV5-1 and TRBJ2-7; either TRBD1 or TRBD2 may fit D (5 bases each). This CDR3 has 13 residues. Germline loops: CDR1 SGHRS, CDR2 YFSETQ. Trimming took 2 bases from V and 5 from J, leaving 11 bases between them. The CDR3 here is CASSFDGAHEQYF. CDR3 DNA sequence: TGCGCCAGCAGCTTCGACGGGGCCCACGAGCAGTACTTC.

The gene calls are TRBV5-6 and TRBJ2-7; 7 nucleotides match TRBD1. The junction had 9 bases not matched to a gene; V was cut back by 2 bases and J by 7 bases. CDR3 length: 14 amino acids. In germline, CDR1 is SGHDT, CDR2 YYEEEE. CDR3 amino acids: CASSLGGAIWEQYF. As DNA, the CDR3 is TGTGCCAGCAGCTTAGGGGGCGCAATCTGGGAGCAGTACTTC. Drawing the rest from reference TRBV5-6 and TRBJ2-7, the complete variable domain is DAGVTQSPTHLIKTRGQQVTLRCSPKSGHDTVSWYQQALGQGPQFIFQYYEEEERQRGNFPDRFSGHQFPNYSSELNVNALLLGDSALYLCASSLGGAIWEQYFGPGTRLTVT.